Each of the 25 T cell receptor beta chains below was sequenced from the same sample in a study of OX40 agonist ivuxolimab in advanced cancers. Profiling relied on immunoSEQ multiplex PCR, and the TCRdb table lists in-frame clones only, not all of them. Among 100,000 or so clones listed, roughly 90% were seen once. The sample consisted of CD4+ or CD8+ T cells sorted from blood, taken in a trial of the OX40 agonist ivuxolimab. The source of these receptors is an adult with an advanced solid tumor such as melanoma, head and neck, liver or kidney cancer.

This CDR3 is CAWSVRRAAPRNEQFF. The CDR3 DNA reads as TGTGCCTGGAGTGTACGTAGAGCGGCACCGAGGAATGAGCAGTTCTTC. V usage is TRBV30 and J usage is TRBJ2-1; tentatively, D is TRBD2 (5 bases). V gave up 0 bases and J gave up 7 bases, with 19 bases separating them. In germline, CDR1 is GTSNPN, CDR2 SVGIG (reference sequence). This CDR3 spans 16 amino acids.

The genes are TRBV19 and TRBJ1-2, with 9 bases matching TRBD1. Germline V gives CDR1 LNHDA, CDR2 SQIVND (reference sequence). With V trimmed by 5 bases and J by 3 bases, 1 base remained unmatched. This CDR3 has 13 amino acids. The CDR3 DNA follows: TGTGCCAGTAGTCGACAGGGGGACTATGGCTACACCTTC. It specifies CASSRQGDYGYTF.

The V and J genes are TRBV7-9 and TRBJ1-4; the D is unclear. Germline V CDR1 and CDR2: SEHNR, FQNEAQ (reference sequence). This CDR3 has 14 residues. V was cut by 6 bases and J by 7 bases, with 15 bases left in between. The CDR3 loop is CASRSMGSGEKLFF. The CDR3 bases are TGTGCCAGCAGATCAATGGGGAGTGGTGAAAAACTGTTTTTT.

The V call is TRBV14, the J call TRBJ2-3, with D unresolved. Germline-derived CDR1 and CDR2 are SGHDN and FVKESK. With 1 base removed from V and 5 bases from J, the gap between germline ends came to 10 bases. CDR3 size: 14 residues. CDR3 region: CASSQVGLLDTQYF. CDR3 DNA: TGTGCCAGCAGCCAAGTAGGCCTCTTAGATACGCAGTATTTT.

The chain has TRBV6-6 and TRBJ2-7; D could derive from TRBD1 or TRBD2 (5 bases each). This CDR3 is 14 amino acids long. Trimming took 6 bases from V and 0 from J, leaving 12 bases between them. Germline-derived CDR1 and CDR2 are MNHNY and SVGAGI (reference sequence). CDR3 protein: CASRGTGGSYEQYF. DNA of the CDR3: TGTGCCAGCAGAGGGACGGGCGGCTCCTACGAGCAGTACTTC.

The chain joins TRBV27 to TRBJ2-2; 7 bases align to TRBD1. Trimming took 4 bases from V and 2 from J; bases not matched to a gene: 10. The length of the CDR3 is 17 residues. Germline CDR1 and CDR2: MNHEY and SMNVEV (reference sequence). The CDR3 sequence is CASSSLRGGGNTGELFF. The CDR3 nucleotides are TGTGCCAGCAGTTCCCTCCGAGGGGGCGGCAACACCGGGGAGCTGTTTTTT.

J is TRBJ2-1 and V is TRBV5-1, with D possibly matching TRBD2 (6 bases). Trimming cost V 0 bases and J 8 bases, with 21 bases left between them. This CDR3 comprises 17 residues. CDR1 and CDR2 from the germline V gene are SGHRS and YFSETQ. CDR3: CASSLGPSGAVGYEQFF. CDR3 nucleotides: TGCGCCAGCAGCTTGGGCCCTTCGGGAGCGGTTGGCTATGAGCAGTTCTTC.

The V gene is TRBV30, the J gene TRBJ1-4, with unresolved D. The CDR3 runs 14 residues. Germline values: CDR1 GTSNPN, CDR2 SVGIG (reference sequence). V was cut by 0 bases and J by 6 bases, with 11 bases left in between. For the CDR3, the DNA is TGTGCCTGGAGTGTAGGGCAGACTTATGAAAAACTGTTTTTT. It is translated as CAWSVGQTYEKLFF.

CDR3 amino acids: CASSATRTGMGEAFF. The CDR3 region has the DNA TGTGCCAGCAGTGCGACCCGAACAGGGATGGGTGAAGCTTTCTTT. This sequence joins TRBV6-5 and TRBJ1-1; perhaps TRBD1 as D (6 bases). V lost 5 bases and J lost 7, with 20 bases in between. The CDR3 covers 15 residues. Per germline, CDR1 MNHEY and CDR2 SVGAGI.

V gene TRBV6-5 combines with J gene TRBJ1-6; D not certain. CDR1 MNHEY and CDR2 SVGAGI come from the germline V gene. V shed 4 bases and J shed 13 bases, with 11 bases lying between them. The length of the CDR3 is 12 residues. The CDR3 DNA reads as TGTGCCAGCAGTTCGCTCCCTCAGCCCCTCCACTTT. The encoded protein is CASSSLPQPLHF.

The CDR3 DNA sequence: TGCGCCAGCAGCCAGGACAGGAGACTTAGGGAGCAGTACTTC. Residues: CASSQDRRLREQYF. V gene TRBV5-1 combines with J gene TRBJ2-7, with TRBD1 identical over 7 bases. The V segment lost 4 bases and the J segment 7 bases; nucleotides outside the gene matches: 11. The CDR3 is 14 residues long. Germline CDR1 SGHRS, CDR2 YFSETQ.

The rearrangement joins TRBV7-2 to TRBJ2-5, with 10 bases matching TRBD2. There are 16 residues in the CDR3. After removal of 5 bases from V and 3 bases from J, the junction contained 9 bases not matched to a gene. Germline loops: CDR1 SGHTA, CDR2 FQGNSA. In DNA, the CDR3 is TGTGCCAGCAGCCACCGAGGGACTAGCGAAAAAGAGACCCAGTACTTC. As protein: CASSHRGTSEKETQYF.

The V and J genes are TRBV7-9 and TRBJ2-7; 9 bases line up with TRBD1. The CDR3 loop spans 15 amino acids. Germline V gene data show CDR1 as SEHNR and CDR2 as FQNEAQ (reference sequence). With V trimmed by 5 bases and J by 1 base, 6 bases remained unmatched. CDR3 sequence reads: CASSLAGTGSYEQYF. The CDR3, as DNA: TGTGCCAGCAGCCTTGCCGGGACAGGGTCCTACGAGCAGTACTTC.

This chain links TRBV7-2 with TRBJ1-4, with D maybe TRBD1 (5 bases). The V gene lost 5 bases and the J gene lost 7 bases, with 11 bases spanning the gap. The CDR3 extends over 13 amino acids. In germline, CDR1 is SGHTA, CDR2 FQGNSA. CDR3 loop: CASSPGGGEKLFF. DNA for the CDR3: TGTGCCAGCAGCCCTGGGGGTGGTGAAAAACTGTTTTTT.

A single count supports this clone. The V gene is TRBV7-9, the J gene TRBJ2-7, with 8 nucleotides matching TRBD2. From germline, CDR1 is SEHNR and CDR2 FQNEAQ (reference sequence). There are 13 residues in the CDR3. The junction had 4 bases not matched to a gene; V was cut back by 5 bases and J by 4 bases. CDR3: CASSRSGGYEQYF. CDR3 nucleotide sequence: TGTGCCAGCAGCCGCAGCGGGGGTTACGAGCAGTACTTC.

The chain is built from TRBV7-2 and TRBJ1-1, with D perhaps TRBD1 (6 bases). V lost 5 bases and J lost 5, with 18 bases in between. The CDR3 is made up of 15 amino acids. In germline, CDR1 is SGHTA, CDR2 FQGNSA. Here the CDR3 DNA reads TGTGCCAGCAGCATTGACAGGAATCGCAAGACTGAAGCTTTCTTT. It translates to CASSIDRNRKTEAFF.

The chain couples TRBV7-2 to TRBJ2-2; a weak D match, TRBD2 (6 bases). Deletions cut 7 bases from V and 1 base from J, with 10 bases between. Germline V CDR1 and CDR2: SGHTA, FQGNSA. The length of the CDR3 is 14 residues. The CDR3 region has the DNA TGTGCCAGCACCAAGGGACTGAACACCGGGGAGCTGTTTTTT. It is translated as CASTKGLNTGELFF.

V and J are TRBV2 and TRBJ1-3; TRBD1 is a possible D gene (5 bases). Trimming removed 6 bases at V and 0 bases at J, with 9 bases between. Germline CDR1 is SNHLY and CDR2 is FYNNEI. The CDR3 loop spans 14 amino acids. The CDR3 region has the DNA TGTGCCAGCAGCTACGACAGCTCTGGAAACACCATATATTTT. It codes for CASSYDSSGNTIYF.

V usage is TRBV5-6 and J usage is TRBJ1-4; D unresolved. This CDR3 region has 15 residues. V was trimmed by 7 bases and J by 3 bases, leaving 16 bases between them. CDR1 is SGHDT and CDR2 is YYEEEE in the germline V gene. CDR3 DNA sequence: TGTGCCAGCCGCCCTGTACGGGCCTCTAATGAAAAACTGTTTTTT. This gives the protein CASRPVRASNEKLFF. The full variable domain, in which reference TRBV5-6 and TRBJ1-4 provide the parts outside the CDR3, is DAGVTQSPTHLIKTRGQQVTLRCSPKSGHDTVSWYQQALGQGPQFIFQYYEEEERQRGNFPDRFSGHQFPNYSSELNVNALLLGDSALYLCASRPVRASNEKLFFGSGTQLSVL.

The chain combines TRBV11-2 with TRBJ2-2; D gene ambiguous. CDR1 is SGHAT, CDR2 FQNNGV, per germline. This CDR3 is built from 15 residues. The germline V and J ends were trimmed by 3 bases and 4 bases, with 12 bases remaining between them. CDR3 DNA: TGTGCCAGCAGCTTTTGGGGATTTGGCACCGGGGAGCTGTTTTTT. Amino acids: CASSFWGFGTGELFF.

CDR3 in DNA: TGTGCCTCTACCCCTAACACTCAGGGCGGCATTCAGTACTTC. Its translation is CASTPNTQGGIQYF. The chain combines TRBV30 with TRBJ2-4, with D possibly being TRBD1 (5 bases). Germline CDR1 reads GTSNPN; CDR2 reads SVGIG (reference sequence). V was cut by 7 bases and J by 9 bases, with 22 bases left in between. CDR3 length: 14 amino acids.

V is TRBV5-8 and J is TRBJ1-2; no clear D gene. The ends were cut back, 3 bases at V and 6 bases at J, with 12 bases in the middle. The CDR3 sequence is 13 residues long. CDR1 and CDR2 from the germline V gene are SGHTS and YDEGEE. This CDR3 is CASSWNFKDGYTF. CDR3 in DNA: TGTGCCAGCAGCTGGAATTTTAAGGATGGCTACACCTTC.

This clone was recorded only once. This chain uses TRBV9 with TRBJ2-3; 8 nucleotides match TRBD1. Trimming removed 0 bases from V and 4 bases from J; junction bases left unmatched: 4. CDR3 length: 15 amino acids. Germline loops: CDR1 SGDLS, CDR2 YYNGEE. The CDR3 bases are TGTGCCAGCAGCGTAGAAGGACAGGGCGCAGATACGCAGTATTTT. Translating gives CASSVEGQGADTQYF.

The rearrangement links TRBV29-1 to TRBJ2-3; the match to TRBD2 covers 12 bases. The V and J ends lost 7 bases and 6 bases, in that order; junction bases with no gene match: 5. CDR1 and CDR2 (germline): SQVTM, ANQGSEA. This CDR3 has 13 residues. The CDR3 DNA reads TGCAGCGCGACTAGCGGGAGAAGGGATACGCAGTATTTT. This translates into CSATSGRRDTQYF.

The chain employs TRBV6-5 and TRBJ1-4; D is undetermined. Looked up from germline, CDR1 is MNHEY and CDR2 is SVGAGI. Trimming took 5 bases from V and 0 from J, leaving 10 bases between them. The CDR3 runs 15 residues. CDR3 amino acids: CASSNSFATNEKLFF. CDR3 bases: TGTGCCAGCAGTAACAGTTTTGCAACTAATGAAAAACTGTTTTTT.